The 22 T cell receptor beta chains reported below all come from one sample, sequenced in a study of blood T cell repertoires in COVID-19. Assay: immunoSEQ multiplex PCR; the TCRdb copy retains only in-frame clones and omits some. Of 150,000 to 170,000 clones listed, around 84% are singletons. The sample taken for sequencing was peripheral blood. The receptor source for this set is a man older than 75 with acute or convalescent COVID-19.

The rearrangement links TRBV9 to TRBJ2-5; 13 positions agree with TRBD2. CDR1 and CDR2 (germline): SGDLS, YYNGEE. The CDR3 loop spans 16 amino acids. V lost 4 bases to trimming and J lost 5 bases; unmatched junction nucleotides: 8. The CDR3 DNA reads TGTGCCAGCAGCCGAGGGACTAGCGGGGTTGGGGAGACCCAGTACTTC. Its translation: CASSRGTSGVGETQYF.

The CDR3 DNA is TGTGCCAGCAGTCCGGGACAGTCTAACTATGGCTACACCTTC. Translating gives CASSPGQSNYGYTF. V is TRBV7-9 and J is TRBJ1-2, with 7 bases aligning to TRBD1. Germline lookup yields CDR1 SEHNR and CDR2 FQNEAQ (reference sequence). V was clipped by 6 bases and J by 0 bases; unmatched bases: 4. The CDR3 length is 14 residues.

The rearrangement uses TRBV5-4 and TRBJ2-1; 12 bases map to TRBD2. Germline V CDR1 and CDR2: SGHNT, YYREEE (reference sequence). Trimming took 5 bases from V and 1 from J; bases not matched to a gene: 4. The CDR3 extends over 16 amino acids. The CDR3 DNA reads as TGTGCCAGCAGGACTAGCGGGGGCCCTTCCTACAATGAGCAGTTCTTC. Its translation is CASRTSGGPSYNEQFF.

The DNA for the CDR3 is TGCAGTGCTAGTGAAGGGGGCGACGGCTATGGCTACACCTTC. It yields the protein CSASEGGDGYGYTF. The V and J genes are TRBV20-1 and TRBJ1-2; TRBD1 agrees at 7 bases. The CDR3 extends over 14 amino acids. Germline lookup yields CDR1 DFQATT and CDR2 SNEGSKA (reference sequence). The V and J ends lost 3 bases and 4 bases, in that order; junction bases with no gene match: 8.

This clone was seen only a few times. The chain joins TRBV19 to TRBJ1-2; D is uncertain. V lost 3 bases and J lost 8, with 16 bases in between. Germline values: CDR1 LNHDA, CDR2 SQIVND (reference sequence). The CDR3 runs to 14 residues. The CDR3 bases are TGTGCCAGTAGTATGCGGGCCGGGAATATAGGCTACACCTTC. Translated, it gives CASSMRAGNIGYTF.

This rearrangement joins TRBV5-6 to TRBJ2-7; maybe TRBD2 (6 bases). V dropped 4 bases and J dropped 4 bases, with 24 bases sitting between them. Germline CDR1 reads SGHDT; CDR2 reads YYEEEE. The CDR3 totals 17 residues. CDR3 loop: CASSLAGSPKGRYEQYV. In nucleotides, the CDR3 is TGTGCCAGCAGCCTGGCGGGGTCCCCTAAGGGGAGGTACGAGCAGTACGTC.

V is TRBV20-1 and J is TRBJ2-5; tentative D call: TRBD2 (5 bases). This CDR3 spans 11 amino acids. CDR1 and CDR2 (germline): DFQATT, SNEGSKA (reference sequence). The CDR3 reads CSGMGGETQYF. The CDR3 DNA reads TGCAGCGGGATGGGCGGGGAGACCCAGTACTTC.

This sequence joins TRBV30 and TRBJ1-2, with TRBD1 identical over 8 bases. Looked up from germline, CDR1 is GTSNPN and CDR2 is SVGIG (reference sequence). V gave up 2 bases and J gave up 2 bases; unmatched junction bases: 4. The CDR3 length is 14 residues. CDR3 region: CAWSTRQGNYGYTF. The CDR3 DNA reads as TGTGCCTGGAGTACCCGACAGGGGAACTATGGCTACACCTTC.

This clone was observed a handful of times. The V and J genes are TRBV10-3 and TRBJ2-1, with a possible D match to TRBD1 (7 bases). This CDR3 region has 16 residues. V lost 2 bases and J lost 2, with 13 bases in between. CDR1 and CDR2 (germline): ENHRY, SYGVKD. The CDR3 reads CAISEGSGGPYNEQFF. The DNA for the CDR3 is TGTGCCATCAGTGAGGGGTCAGGGGGGCCCTACAATGAGCAGTTCTTC.

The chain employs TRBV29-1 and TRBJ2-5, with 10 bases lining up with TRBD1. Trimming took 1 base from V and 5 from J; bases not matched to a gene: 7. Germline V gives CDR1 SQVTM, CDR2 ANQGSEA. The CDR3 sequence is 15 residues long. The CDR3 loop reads CSVEVSGTGDETQYF. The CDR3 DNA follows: TGCAGCGTTGAAGTCTCGGGGACAGGGGACGAGACCCAGTACTTC.

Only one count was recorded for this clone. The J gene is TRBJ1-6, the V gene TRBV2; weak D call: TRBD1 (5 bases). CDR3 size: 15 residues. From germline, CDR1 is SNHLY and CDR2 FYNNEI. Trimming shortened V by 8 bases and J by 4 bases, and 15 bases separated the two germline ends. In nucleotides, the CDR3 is TGTGCCAGCGGGAGGACATCCCCTTATAATTCACCCCTCCACTTT. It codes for CASGRTSPYNSPLHF.

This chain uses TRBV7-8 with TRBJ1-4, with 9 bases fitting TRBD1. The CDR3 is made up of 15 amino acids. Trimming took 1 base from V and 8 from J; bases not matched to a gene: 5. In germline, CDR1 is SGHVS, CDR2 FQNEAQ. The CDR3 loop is CASSLGDRVSEKLFF. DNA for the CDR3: TGTGCCAGCAGCTTAGGGGACAGGGTATCGGAAAAACTGTTTTTT.

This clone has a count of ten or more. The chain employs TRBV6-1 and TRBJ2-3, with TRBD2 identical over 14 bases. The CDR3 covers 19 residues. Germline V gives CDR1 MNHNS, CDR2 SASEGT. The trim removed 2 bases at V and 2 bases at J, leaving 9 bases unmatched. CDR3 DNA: TGTGCCAGCAGTGAAAGAAAGCGGACTAGCGGGGGGATCACAGATACGCAGTATTTT. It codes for CASSERKRTSGGITDTQYF.

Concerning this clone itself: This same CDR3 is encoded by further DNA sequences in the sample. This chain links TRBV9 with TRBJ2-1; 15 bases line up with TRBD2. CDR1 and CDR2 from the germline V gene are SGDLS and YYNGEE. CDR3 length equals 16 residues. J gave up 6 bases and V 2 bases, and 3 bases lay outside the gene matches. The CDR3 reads CASSVGLAGGLNEQFF. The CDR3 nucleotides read TGTGCCAGCAGCGTGGGACTAGCGGGGGGACTCAATGAGCAGTTCTTC.

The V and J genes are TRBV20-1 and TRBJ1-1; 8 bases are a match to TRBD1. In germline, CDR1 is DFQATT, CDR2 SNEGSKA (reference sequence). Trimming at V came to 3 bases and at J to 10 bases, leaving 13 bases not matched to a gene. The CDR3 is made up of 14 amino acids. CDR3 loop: CSASGGQGGVLAFF. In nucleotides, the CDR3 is TGCAGTGCTAGTGGCGGACAGGGAGGGGTGCTAGCTTTCTTT.

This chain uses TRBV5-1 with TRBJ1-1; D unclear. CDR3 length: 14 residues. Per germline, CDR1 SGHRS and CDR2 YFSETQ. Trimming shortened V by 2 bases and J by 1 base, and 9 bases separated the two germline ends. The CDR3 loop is CASSFSQENTEAFF. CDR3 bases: TGCGCCAGCAGCTTTTCGCAGGAGAACACTGAAGCTTTCTTT.

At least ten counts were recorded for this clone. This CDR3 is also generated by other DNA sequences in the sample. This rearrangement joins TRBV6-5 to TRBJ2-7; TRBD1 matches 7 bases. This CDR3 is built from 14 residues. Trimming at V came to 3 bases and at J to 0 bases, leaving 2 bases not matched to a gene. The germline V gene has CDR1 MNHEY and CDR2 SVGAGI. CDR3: CASSYKGASYEQYF. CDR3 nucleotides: TGTGCCAGCAGTTATAAGGGGGCCTCCTACGAGCAGTACTTC.

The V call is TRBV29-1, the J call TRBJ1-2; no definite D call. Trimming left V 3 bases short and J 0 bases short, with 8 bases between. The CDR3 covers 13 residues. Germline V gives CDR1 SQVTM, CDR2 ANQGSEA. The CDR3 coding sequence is TGCAGCGTTGAGAGTAATACTAACTATGGCTACACCTTC. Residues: CSVESNTNYGYTF.

CDR3 loop: CASSPPQGAGFNTEAFF. CDR3 coding DNA: TGTGCCAGTAGCCCCCCCCAGGGGGCGGGGTTCAACACTGAAGCTTTCTTT. The chain combines TRBV19 with TRBJ1-1; TRBD1 matches at 8 bases. The CDR3 has 17 residues. V dropped 6 bases and J dropped 2; count of bases not matched to a gene: 14. Germline-derived CDR1 and CDR2 are LNHDA and SQIVND (reference sequence).

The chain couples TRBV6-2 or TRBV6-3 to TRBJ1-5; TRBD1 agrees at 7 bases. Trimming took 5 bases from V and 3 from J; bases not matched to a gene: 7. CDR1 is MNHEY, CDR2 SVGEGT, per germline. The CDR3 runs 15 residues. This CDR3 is CASSTLQGVNQPQHF. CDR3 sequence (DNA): TGTGCCAGCAGTACCCTGCAGGGGGTCAATCAGCCCCAGCATTTT.

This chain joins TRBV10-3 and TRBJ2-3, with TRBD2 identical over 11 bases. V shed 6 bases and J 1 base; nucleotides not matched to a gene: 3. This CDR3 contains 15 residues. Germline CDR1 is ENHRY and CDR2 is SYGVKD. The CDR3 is CAISPTSGGTDTQYF. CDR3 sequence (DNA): TGTGCCATCAGCCCGACTAGCGGGGGCACAGATACGCAGTATTTT.

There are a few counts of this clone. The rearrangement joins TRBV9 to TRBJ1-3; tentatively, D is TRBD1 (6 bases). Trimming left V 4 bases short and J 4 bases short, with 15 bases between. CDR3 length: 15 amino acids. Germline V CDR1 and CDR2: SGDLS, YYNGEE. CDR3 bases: TGTGCCAGCAGCCCAAATAGGGGGGGCGGAAACACCATATATTTT. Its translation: CASSPNRGGGNTIYF.